The 27 T cell receptor beta chains below all came from one sample that was sequenced in a study of identical twins. One entry per CDR3 protein, called by TCRdb with MiXCR from the 5' RACE reads. The repertoire has under 300,000 distinct CDR3 sequences, about an eighth of them found once; the top ten carry roughly 4%. The data were also submitted as part of a second study, on yellow fever vaccine responses in identical twins.

Input material: memory (CD45RO+) T cells sorted from blood. These receptors were collected from a young woman in good health.

This clonotype occurred a few times. The rearrangement uses TRBV15 and TRBJ2-1, with D possibly matching TRBD1 (6 bases). The length of the CDR3 is 15 residues. The V gene lost 0 bases and the J gene lost 9 bases, with 15 bases spanning the gap. The V gene's germline CDR1 is LNHNV and CDR2 YYDKDF (reference sequence). CDR3 sequence: CATSRDGAGAGEQFF. DNA for the CDR3: TGTGCCACCAGCAGAGATGGGGCAGGGGCGGGTGAGCAGTTCTTC.

The chain recombines TRBV19 with TRBJ1-2; D ambiguous. CDR3 length equals 11 residues. V gave up 0 bases and J gave up 8 bases, with 4 bases separating them. CDR1 and CDR2 (germline): LNHDA, SQIVND (reference sequence). DNA for the CDR3: TGTGCCAGTAGTATAGATCGGGGCTACACCTTC. It translates to CASSIDRGYTF.

This clonotype was seen a few times. The gene calls are TRBV20-1 and TRBJ2-7, with 9 bases fitting TRBD1. CDR3 size: 14 residues. CDR1 is DFQATT, CDR2 SNEGSKA, per germline (reference sequence). With V trimmed by 2 bases and J by 6 bases, 8 bases remained unmatched. CDR3 in amino acids: CSARSPGQGGEQYF. Here the CDR3 DNA reads TGCAGTGCTAGATCGCCGGGACAGGGAGGCGAGCAGTACTTC.

This clonotype was seen more than once but under ten times. The J gene is TRBJ2-7, the V gene TRBV5-5; 7 positions agree with TRBD2. Germline values: CDR1 SGHKS, CDR2 YYEKEE (reference sequence). V shed 4 bases, J shed 2 bases, and the junction held 6 bases outside the gene matches. The length of the CDR3 is 14 residues. The CDR3 loop reads CASSRGRGTYEQYF. CDR3 DNA: TGTGCCAGCAGCCGCGGGCGGGGGACCTACGAGCAGTACTTC.

The table lists this clonotype with a few counts. The chain joins TRBV28 to TRBJ1-2; D is uncertain. From germline, CDR1 is MDHEN and CDR2 SYDVKM. There are 10 residues in the CDR3. The V end was cut by 2 bases, the J end by 6 bases, with 1 base between. CDR3 sequence (DNA): TGTGCCAGCAGTTTAGATGGCTACACCTTC. Translated: CASSLDGYTF.

This clonotype was counted a few times. The chain employs TRBV10-1 and TRBJ2-7; D ambiguous. The CDR3 runs to 15 residues. CDR1 WNHNN and CDR2 SYGVQD come from the germline V gene (reference sequence). Trimming shortened V by 5 bases and J by 0 bases, and 14 bases separated the two germline ends. The CDR3 protein is CASSMWTPGSYEQYF. In DNA, the CDR3 is TGCGCCAGCAGTATGTGGACCCCGGGCTCCTACGAGCAGTACTTC.

This chain joins TRBV5-4 and TRBJ2-3; perhaps D is TRBD1 or TRBD2 (6 bases each). The CDR3 consists of 14 residues. CDR1 is SGHNT and CDR2 is YYREEE in the germline V gene (reference sequence). Deletions cut 2 bases from V and 4 bases from J, with 11 bases between. CDR3 region: CASSFWGASDTQYF. Here the CDR3 DNA reads TGTGCCAGCAGCTTCTGGGGGGCCTCAGATACGCAGTATTTT.

This clonotype showed up just a few times. The chain couples TRBV20-1 to TRBJ2-7; 7 nucleotides align to TRBD2. The CDR3 contains 15 residues. V shed 6 bases, J shed 0 bases, and the junction held 11 bases outside the gene matches. Per germline, CDR1 DFQATT and CDR2 SNEGSKA (reference sequence). The CDR3 sequence: CSAKNLAGSSYEQYF. The CDR3 bases are TGCAGTGCGAAGAACTTAGCGGGCAGCTCCTACGAGCAGTACTTC.

This chain connects TRBV6-4 to TRBJ1-1; possible D gene TRBD1, 6 bases. The V gene lost 6 bases and the J gene lost 1 base, with 12 bases spanning the gap. Germline V gene data show CDR1 as MRHNA and CDR2 as SNTAGT. This CDR3 has 14 residues. The CDR3 region is CASSRGQENTEAFF. As DNA, the CDR3 is TGTGCCAGCAGCCGGGGGCAGGAGAACACTGAAGCTTTCTTT.

CDR3 residues: CASSPISGSRYNEQFF. In DNA form, the CDR3 reads TGCGCCAGCAGTCCAATTAGCGGGAGCCGGTACAATGAGCAGTTCTTC. The chain recombines TRBV4-3 with TRBJ2-1; 9 bases are shared with TRBD2. This CDR3 has 16 residues. The germline CDR1 and CDR2 sequences are LGHNA and YSLEER. V trimming: 6 bases; J trimming: 4 bases; junction bases outside the gene matches: 10.

This clonotype occurred a few times. This rearrangement joins TRBV27 to TRBJ2-4, with TRBD2 as a possible D gene (5 bases). V lost 2 bases to trimming and J lost 8 bases, with 19 bases between them. The CDR3 is made up of 16 amino acids. The V gene's germline CDR1 is MNHEY and CDR2 SMNVEV (reference sequence). CDR3 residues: CASSLQAPARGYIQYF. CDR3 in DNA: TGTGCCAGCAGTTTACAGGCCCCGGCACGCGGGTACATTCAGTACTTC.

This clonotype was detected a few times. CDR3 residues: CASSVGPRWETQYF. The DNA of the CDR3 is TGTGCCAGCAGCGTAGGGCCCAGATGGGAGACCCAGTACTTC. The genes are TRBV9 and TRBJ2-5; D unclear. The germline CDR1 and CDR2 sequences are SGDLS and YYNGEE. The CDR3 spans 14 residues. V lost 0 bases, J lost 5 bases, and 11 bases lay in between. The full variable domain, with the rest looked up from reference TRBV9 and TRBJ2-5, is DSGVTQTPKHLITATGQRVTLRCSPRSGDLSVYWYQQSLDQGLQFLIQYYNGEERAKGNILERFSAQQFPDLHSELNLSSLELGDSALYFCASSVGPRWETQYFGPGTRLLVL.

This sequence joins TRBV2 and TRBJ2-5; 8 nucleotides match TRBD1. CDR3 length equals 15 residues. CDR1 SNHLY and CDR2 FYNNEI come from the germline V gene. J gave up 1 base and V 7 bases, and 8 bases lay outside the gene matches. DNA for the CDR3: TGTGCCAGCAACCGGGACAGGCGATCCCAAGAGACCCAGTACTTC. Protein: CASNRDRRSQETQYF.

The V call is TRBV25-1, the J call TRBJ2-7; D is uncertain. V was cut by 3 bases and J by 6 bases, with 15 bases left in between. Germline CDR1 and CDR2: MGHDK and SYGVNS. The CDR3 spans 14 residues. The CDR3 nucleotides read TGTGCCAGCAGTGAGTGGCTTTCCGGTGGCGAGCAGTACTTC. Amino acids: CASSEWLSGGEQYF.

V gene TRBV27 combines with J gene TRBJ2-3; the D gene could be TRBD1 or TRBD2 (5 bases each). The CDR3 covers 15 residues. V dropped 3 bases and J dropped 3 bases, with 13 bases sitting between them. Germline CDR1 is MNHEY and CDR2 is SMNVEV (reference sequence). The CDR3 is CASSFKGPTTDTQYF. In nucleotides, the CDR3 is TGTGCCAGCAGTTTTAAGGGACCCACAACAGATACGCAGTATTTT.

There are a few counts of this clonotype. V gene TRBV4-3 combines with J gene TRBJ2-7; 10 nucleotides line up with TRBD1. From germline, CDR1 is LGHNA and CDR2 YSLEER. V dropped 0 bases and J dropped 3; count of bases not matched to a gene: 5. The CDR3 covers 16 residues. The chain's CDR3 is CASSQDWTGGLYEQYF. CDR3 sequence (DNA): TGCGCCAGCAGCCAAGATTGGACAGGGGGACTCTACGAGCAGTACTTC.

This clonotype was picked up many times. The chain uses TRBV19 and TRBJ2-7, with D unclear. Germline V gives CDR1 LNHDA, CDR2 SQIVND (reference sequence). V was shortened by 0 bases and J by 2 bases, with 11 bases between the two germline ends. This CDR3 has 15 residues. This CDR3 reads CASSIEAHAAYEQYF. As DNA, the CDR3 is TGTGCCAGTAGTATAGAGGCGCATGCGGCCTACGAGCAGTACTTC.

The chain carries TRBV12-3 or TRBV12-4 and TRBJ2-2; the D gene is possibly TRBD1 (5 bases). This CDR3 contains 12 residues. With 6 bases removed from V and 6 bases from J, the gap between germline ends came to 8 bases. The CDR3 DNA is TGTGCCAGCAGGGCAGGGTCCGGGGAGCTGTTTTTT. It translates to CASRAGSGELFF.

This clonotype was counted between two and nine times. The chain links TRBV20-1 to TRBJ2-7; the D call may be TRBD1 or TRBD2 (5 bases each). This CDR3 comprises 14 residues. CDR1 and CDR2 (germline): DFQATT, SNEGSKA (reference sequence). V was cut by 1 base and J by 2 bases, with 12 bases left in between. The CDR3 spells CSARVAGTTYEQYF. The CDR3 nucleotides are TGCAGTGCTAGAGTGGCAGGGACCACCTACGAGCAGTACTTC.

The J gene is TRBJ2-2, the V gene TRBV11-3, with D possibly being TRBD2 (6 bases). Germline V gene lookup returns CDR1 SGHNT and CDR2 YENEEA. V was shortened by 4 bases and J by 2 bases, with 11 bases between the two germline ends. This CDR3 contains 15 residues. In DNA, the CDR3 is TGTGCCAGCAGCTCCCAGGACTACAACACCGGGGAGCTGTTTTTT. It translates to CASSSQDYNTGELFF.

J is TRBJ1-1 and V is TRBV20-1; D unclear. The CDR3 contains 14 residues. The V end lost 6 bases, the J end lost 1 base, and 15 bases lay between the germline ends. CDR1 and CDR2 from the germline V gene are DFQATT and SNEGSKA (reference sequence). CDR3 residues: CSAPGPRRNTEAFF. The CDR3 nucleotides are TGCAGTGCCCCTGGTCCCCGGAGGAACACTGAAGCTTTCTTT.

The chain carries TRBV2 and TRBJ2-7; D ambiguous. Trimming pared 6 bases from V and 6 bases from J, leaving 6 bases between. Germline V CDR1 and CDR2: SNHLY, FYNNEI. There are 10 residues in the CDR3. The CDR3, as DNA: TGTGCCAGCAGAGTACGCGAGCAGTACTTC. Residues: CASRVREQYF.

The genes are TRBV5-1 and TRBJ2-1; the match to TRBD1 covers 9 bases. The V segment lost 4 bases and the J segment 9 bases; nucleotides outside the gene matches: 11. The germline CDR1 and CDR2 sequences are SGHRS and YFSETQ. The CDR3 runs 15 residues. In DNA, the CDR3 is TGCGCCAGCAGCCTAAGTCCCGGGACAGGGACTGAGCAGTTCTTC. As protein: CASSLSPGTGTEQFF.

This clonotype was counted many times. The chain recombines TRBV2 with TRBJ2-3; D ambiguous. CDR1 SNHLY and CDR2 FYNNEI come from the germline V gene. This CDR3 is 14 amino acids long. V shed 7 bases and J shed 2 bases, with 13 bases lying between them. Here the CDR3 reads CASTLTQTTDTQYF. The CDR3 DNA reads as TGTGCCAGCACCCTCACCCAAACCACAGATACGCAGTATTTT.

The CDR3, as DNA: TGTGCCAGCAGTGCCCTGAGGACTAGCGGGAGCGGTCGGAACATTCAGTACTTC. Amino acids: CASSALRTSGSGRNIQYF. V is TRBV12-3 or TRBV12-4 and J is TRBJ2-4; 13 bases are shared with TRBD2. The CDR3 is 18 residues long. The V gene end was trimmed by 5 bases and the J gene end by 7 bases; junction bases not matched to a gene: 14.

In this sample, this clonotype turned up a few times. The chain has TRBV6-2 or TRBV6-3 and TRBJ2-3, with 9 bases identical to TRBD1. The germline V gene encodes CDR1 MNHEY and CDR2 SVGEGT. After removal of 4 bases from V and 4 bases from J, the junction contained 9 bases not matched to a gene. This CDR3 region has 16 residues. In DNA, the CDR3 is TGTGCCAGCAGTTGGATCGGGACAGGGTGGGCAGATACGCAGTATTTT. This codes for CASSWIGTGWADTQYF.

The V and J genes are TRBV3-1 and TRBJ1-5; D is uncertain. Germline V lookup: CDR1 LGHDT, CDR2 YNNKEL (reference sequence). Trimming removed 4 bases from V and 9 bases from J, with 16 bases in between. The CDR3 contains 14 residues. The CDR3 region is CASSPTLGPGPQHF. CDR3 sequence (DNA): TGTGCCAGCAGCCCGACGCTAGGGCCGGGGCCCCAGCATTTT.